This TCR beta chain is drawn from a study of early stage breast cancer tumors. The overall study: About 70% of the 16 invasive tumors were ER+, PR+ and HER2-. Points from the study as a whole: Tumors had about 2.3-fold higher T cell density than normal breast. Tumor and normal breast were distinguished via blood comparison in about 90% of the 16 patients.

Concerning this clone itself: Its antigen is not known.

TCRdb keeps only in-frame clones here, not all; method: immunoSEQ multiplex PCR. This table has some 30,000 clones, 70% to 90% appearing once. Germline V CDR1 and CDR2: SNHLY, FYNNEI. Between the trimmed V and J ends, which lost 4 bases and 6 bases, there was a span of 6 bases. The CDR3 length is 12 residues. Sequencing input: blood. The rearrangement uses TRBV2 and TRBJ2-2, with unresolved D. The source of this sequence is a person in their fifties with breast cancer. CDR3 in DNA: TGTGCCAGCAGTGCGGTTGCCGGGGAGCTGTTTTTT. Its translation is CASSAVAGELFF.